This T cell receptor (beta chain) was sequenced in a study of radiation and T cells in renal cell carcinoma. As for time point: baseline pretreatment blood. The treatment: 15 Gy SBRT to primary tumor, nephrectomy 4 weeks later. Blood was sampled at baseline, 2 weeks and 4 weeks after SBRT. The patient's renal cell carcinoma had clear cell pathology. CDR3 length: 14 amino acids. CDR1 is SGHTA and CDR2 is FQGNSA in the germline V gene. V was pared by 1 base and J by 6 bases, with 13 bases between. The assay was immunoSEQ multiplex PCR, and TCRdb's table has in-frame clones only and misses some. Seen here are approximately 110,000 clones, around 84% observed once, and the top ten hold 2.5% to 3.5%.

The source of this sequence is a woman aged 55-70 years with renal cell carcinoma. This sequence joins TRBV7-2 and TRBJ2-7; the D gene is possibly TRBD1 (6 bases). Sequencing used blood, obtained from a patient whose treatment included radiotherapy and nephrectomy. The CDR3 is CASSLERQGREQYF. The CDR3 bases are TGTGCCAGCAGCTTAGAGAGGCAGGGGCGCGAGCAGTACTTC.